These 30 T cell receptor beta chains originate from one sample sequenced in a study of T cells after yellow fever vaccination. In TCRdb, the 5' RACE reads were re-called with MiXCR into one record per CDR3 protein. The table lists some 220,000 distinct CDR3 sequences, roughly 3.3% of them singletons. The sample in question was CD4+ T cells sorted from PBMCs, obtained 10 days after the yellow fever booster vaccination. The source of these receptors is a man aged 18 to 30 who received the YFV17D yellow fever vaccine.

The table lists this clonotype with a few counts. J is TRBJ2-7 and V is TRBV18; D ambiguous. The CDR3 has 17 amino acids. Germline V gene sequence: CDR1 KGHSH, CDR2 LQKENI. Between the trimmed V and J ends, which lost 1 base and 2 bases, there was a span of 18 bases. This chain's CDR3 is CASSPRLKTFGTYEQYV. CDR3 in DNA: TGTGCCAGCTCACCACGTTTAAAGACTTTCGGAACCTACGAGCAGTACGTC.

This chain's CDR3 is CASSLRRGTHTGELFF. CDR3 DNA: TGTGCCAGCAGCTTACGGCGGGGGACTCACACCGGGGAGCTGTTTTTT. The rearrangement joins TRBV7-3 to TRBJ2-2; TRBD2 aligns across 7 bases. The CDR3 consists of 16 residues. The V and J ends lost 2 bases and 3 bases, in that order; junction bases with no gene match: 6. From germline, CDR1 is SGHTA and CDR2 FQGTGA.

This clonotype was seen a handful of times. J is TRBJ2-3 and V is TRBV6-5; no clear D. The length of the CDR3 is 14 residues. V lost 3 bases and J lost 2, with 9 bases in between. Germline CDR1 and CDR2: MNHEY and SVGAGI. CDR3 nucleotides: TGTGCCAGCAGTTATAGCCGGGCCACAGATACGCAGTATTTT. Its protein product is CASSYSRATDTQYF.

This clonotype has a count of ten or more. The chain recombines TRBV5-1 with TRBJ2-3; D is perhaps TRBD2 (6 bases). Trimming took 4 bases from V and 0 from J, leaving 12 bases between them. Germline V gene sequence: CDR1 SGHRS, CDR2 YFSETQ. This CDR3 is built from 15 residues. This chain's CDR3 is CASSVGGTSTDTQYF. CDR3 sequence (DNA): TGCGCCAGCAGCGTTGGGGGGACTAGCACAGATACGCAGTATTTT.

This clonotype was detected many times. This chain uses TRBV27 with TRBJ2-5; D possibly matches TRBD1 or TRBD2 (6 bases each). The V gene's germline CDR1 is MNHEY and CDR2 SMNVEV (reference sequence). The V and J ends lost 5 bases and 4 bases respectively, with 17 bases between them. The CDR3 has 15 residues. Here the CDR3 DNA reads TGTGCCAGCAGTCTCGAGGGGGGTCGCACAGAGACCCAGTACTTC. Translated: CASSLEGGRTETQYF.

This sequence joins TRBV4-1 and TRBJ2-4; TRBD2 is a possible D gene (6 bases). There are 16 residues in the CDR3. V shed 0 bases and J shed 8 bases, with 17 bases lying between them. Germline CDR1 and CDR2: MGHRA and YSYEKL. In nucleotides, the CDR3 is TGCGCCAGCAGCCAAGATAATCGGGCCTGGGGGGACATTCAGTACTTC. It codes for CASSQDNRAWGDIQYF.

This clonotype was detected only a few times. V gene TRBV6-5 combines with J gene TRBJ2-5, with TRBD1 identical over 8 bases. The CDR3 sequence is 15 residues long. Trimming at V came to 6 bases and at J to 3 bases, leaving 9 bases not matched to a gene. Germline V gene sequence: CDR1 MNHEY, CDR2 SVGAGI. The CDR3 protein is CASSPSGGREETQYF. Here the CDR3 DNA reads TGTGCCAGCAGCCCGTCAGGGGGCCGAGAAGAGACCCAGTACTTC.

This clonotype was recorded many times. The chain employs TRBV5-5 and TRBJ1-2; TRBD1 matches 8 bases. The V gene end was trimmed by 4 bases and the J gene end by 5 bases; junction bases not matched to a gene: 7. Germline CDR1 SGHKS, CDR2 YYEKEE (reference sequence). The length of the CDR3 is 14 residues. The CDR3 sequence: CASSIGTGSYGYTF. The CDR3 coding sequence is TGTGCCAGCAGCATTGGGACAGGCAGTTATGGCTACACCTTC.

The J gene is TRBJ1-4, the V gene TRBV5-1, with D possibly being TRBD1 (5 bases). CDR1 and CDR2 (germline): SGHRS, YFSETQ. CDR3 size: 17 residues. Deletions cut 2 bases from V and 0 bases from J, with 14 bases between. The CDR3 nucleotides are TGCGCCAGCAGCTTTGGACGGGGGGTTGCAACTAATGAAAAACTGTTTTTT. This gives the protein CASSFGRGVATNEKLFF.

Here the CDR3 DNA reads TGTGCCAGCAGTCACTACTACGAGCAGTACGTC. Translation: CASSHYYEQYV. The chain employs TRBV6-2 or TRBV6-3 and TRBJ2-7; D unclear. Per germline, CDR1 MNHEY and CDR2 SVGEGT. CDR3 length: 11 residues. V was pared by 5 bases and J by 3 bases, with 5 bases between.

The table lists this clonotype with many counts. This CDR3 is CASSTQGTGISPLHF. CDR3 bases: TGTGCCAGCTCGACTCAAGGGACAGGGATCTCACCCCTCCACTTT. The rearrangement links TRBV6-1 to TRBJ1-6; 9 nucleotides agree with TRBD1. The CDR3 length is 15 residues. V shed 8 bases, J shed 10 bases, and the junction held 12 bases outside the gene matches. Germline loops: CDR1 MNHNS, CDR2 SASEGT.

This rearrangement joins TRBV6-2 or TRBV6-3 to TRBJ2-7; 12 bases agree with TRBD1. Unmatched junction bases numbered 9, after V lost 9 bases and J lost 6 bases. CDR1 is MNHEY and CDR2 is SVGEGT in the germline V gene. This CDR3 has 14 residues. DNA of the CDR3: TGTGCCAGTTCGCCGGGACAGGGGGCTGGCGAGCAGTACGTC. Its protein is CASSPGQGAGEQYV.

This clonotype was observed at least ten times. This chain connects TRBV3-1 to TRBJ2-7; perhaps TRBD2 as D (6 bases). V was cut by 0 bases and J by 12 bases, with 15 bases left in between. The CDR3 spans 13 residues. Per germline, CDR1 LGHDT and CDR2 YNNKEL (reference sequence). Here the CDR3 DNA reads TGTGCCAGCAGCCAAGAACTAGCAGGACGGTCGTACTTC. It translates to CASSQELAGRSYF.

This CDR3 is CASSRDVYEQYF. CDR3 DNA sequence: TGTGCCAGCAGCCGGGATGTCTACGAGCAGTACTTC. V is TRBV11-2 and J is TRBJ2-7; D might be TRBD2 (5 bases). V was clipped by 5 bases and J by 3 bases, with 8 bases between them. From germline, CDR1 is SGHAT and CDR2 FQNNGV. The CDR3 has 12 residues.

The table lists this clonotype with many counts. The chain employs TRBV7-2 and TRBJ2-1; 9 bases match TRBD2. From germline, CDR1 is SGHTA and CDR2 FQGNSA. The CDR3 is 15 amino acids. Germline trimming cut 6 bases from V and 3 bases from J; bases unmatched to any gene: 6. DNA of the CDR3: TGTGCCAGCAGACCCGGGACTAGCCGCTACAATGAGCAGTTCTTC. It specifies CASRPGTSRYNEQFF.

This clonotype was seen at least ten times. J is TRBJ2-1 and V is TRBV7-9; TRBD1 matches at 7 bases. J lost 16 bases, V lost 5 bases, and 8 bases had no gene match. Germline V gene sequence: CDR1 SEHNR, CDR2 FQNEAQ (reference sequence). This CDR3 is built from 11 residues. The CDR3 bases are TGTGCCAGCAGCCGCGCAGGGGGTAAATTCTTC. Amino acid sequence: CASSRAGGKFF.

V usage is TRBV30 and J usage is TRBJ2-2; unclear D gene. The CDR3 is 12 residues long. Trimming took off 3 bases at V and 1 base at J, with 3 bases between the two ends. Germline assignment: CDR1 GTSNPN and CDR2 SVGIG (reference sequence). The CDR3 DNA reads TGTGCCTGGAGCCTGAACACCGGGGAGCTGTTTTTT. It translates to CAWSLNTGELFF.

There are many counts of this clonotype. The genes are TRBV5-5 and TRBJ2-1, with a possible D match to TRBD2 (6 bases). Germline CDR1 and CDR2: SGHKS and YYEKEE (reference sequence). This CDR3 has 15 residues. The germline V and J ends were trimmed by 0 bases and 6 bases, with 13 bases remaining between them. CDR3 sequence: CASSLGLDYGNEQFF. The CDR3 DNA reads TGTGCCAGCAGCTTGGGACTAGATTATGGCAATGAGCAGTTCTTC.

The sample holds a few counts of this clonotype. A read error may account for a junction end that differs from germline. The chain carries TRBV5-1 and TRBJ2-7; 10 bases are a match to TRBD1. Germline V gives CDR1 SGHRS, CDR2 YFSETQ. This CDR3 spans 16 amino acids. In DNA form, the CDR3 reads TGCGCCAGCAGCTTACTCGGACAGGGGGTCTCCTTCGAGCAGTACTTC. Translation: CASSLLGQGVSFEQYF.

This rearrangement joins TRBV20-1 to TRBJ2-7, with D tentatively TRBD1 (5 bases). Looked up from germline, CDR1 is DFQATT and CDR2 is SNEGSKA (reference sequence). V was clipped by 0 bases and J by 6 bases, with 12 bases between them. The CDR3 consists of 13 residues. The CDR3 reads CSARDHNGAEQYV. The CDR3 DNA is TGCAGTGCTAGAGATCACAATGGGGCCGAGCAGTACGTC.

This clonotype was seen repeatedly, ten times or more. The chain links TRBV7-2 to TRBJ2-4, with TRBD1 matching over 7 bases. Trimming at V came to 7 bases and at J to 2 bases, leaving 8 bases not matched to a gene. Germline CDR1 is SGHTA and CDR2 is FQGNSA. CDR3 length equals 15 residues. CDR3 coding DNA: TGTGCCAGCACCGTATACAGGGGAACCAAAAACATTCAGTACTTC. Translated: CASTVYRGTKNIQYF.

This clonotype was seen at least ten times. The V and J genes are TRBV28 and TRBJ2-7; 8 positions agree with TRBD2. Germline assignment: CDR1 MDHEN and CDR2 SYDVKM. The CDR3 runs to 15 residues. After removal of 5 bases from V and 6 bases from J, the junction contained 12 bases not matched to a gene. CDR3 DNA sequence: TGTGCCAGCAGTCTCCGGGCGGGGGGAAGAGGCGAGCAGTACGTC. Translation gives CASSLRAGGRGEQYV.

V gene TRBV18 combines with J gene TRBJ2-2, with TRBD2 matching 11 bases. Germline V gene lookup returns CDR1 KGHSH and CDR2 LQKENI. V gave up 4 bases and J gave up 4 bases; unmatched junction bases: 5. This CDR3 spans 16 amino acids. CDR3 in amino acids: CASSQGLADITGELFF. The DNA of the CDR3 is TGTGCCAGCTCACAGGGACTAGCGGACATCACCGGGGAGCTGTTTTTT. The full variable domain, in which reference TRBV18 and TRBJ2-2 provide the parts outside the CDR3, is NAGVMQNPRHLVRRRGQEARLRCSPMKGHSHVYWYRQLPEEGLKFMVYLQKENIIDESGMPKERFSAEFPKEGPSILRIQQVVRGDSAAYFCASSQGLADITGELFFGEGSRLTVL.

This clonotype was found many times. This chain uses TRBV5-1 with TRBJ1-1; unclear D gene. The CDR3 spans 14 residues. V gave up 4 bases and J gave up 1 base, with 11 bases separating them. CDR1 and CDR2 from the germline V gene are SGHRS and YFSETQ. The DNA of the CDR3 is TGCGCCAGCAGCATCCAATCGGGGAACACTGAAGCTTTCTTT. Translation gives CASSIQSGNTEAFF.

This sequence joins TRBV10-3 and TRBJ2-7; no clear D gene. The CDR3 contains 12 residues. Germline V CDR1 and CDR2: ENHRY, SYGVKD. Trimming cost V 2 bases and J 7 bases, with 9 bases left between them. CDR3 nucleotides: TGTGCCATCAGTGAGGTAGGCGTTGAGCAGTACTTC. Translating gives CAISEVGVEQYF.

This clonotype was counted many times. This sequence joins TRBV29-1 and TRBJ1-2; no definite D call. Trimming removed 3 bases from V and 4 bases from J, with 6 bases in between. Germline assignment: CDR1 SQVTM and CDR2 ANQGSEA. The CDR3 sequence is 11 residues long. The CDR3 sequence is CSVEVGYGYTF. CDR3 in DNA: TGCAGCGTTGAGGTCGGCTATGGCTACACCTTC.

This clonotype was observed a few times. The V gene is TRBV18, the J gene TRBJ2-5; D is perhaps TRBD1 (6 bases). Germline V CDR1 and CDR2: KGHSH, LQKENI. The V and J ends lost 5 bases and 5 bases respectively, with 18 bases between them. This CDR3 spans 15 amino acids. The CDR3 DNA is TGTGCCAGCTCAACCGGGACACACAGCCGTGAGACCCAGTACTTC. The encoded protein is CASSTGTHSRETQYF.

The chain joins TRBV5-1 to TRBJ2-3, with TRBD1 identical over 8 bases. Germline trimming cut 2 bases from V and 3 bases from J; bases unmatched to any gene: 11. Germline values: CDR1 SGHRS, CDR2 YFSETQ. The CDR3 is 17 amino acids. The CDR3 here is CASSFTNRGRVTDTQYF. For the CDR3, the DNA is TGCGCCAGCAGCTTTACAAACAGGGGGAGAGTAACAGATACGCAGTATTTT.

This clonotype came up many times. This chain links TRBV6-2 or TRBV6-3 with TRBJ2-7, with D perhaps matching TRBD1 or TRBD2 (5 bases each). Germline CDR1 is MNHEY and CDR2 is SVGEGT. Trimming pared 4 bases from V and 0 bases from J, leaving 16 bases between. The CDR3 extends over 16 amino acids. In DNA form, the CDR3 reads TGTGCCAGCAGTTTCGGGGCCCCCCGGGCCTCCTACGAGCAGTACTTC. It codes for CASSFGAPRASYEQYF.

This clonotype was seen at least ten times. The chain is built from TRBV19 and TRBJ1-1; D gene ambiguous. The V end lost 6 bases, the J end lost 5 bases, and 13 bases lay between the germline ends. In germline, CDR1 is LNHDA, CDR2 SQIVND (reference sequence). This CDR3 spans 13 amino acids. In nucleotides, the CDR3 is TGTGCCAGTAGGCAAGTCGCGATGACTGAAGCTTTCTTT. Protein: CASRQVAMTEAFF.